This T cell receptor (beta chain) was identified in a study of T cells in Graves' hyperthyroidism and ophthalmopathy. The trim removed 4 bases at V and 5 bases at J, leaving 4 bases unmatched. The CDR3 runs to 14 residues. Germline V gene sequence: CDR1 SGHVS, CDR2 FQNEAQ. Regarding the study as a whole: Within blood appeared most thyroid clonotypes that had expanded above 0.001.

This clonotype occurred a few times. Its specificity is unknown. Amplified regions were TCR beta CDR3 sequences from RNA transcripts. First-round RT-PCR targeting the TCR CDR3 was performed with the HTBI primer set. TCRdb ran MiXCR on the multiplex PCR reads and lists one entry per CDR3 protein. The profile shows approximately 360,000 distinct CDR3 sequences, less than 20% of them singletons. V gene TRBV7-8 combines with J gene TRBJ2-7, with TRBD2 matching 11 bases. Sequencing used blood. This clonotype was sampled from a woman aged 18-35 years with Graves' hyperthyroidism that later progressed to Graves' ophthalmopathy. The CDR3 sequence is CASSSLAGVDEQYF. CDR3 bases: TGTGCCAGCAGCTCACTAGCGGGAGTAGACGAGCAGTACTTC. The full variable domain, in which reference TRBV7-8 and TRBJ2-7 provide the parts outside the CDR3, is GAGVSQSPRYKVAKRGQDVALRCDPISGHVSLFWYQQALGQGPEFLTYFQNEAQLDKSGLPSDRFFAERPEGSVSTLKIQRTQQEDSAVYLCASSSLAGVDEQYFGPGTRLTVT.